Shown below are 22 T cell receptor beta chains from a single sample sequenced in a study of blood T cell repertoires in COVID-19. Libraries were prepared by immunoSEQ multiplex PCR; TCRdb keeps only in-frame clonotypes and omits some of them. The sample shows over 80,000 clones, more than 70% of them seen only once. The sequenced material came from peripheral blood. The source is a human donor in a cohort sampled during active COVID-19.

The rearrangement uses TRBV29-1 and TRBJ2-5; the match to TRBD1 covers 7 bases. The CDR3 covers 13 residues. V gave up 3 bases and J gave up 2 bases; unmatched junction bases: 3. CDR1 is SQVTM, CDR2 ANQGSEA, per germline. The CDR3 nucleotides are TGCAGCGTTGATAGGGGGCAACAAGAGACCCAGTACTTC. Translation gives CSVDRGQQETQYF.

The chain is built from TRBV3-1 (or the pseudogene TRBV3-2) and TRBJ1-1, with no clear D. V shed 2 bases and J shed 0 bases, with 4 bases lying between them. Germline V gene data show CDR1 as LGHDT and CDR2 as YNNKEL (reference sequence). The length of the CDR3 is 13 residues. The chain's CDR3 is CASSQIMNTEAFF. For the CDR3, the DNA is TGTGCCAGCAGCCAAATAATGAACACTGAAGCTTTCTTT.

This clone was seen a single time. V and J are TRBV5-1 and TRBJ2-2, with 10 bases aligning to TRBD2. Germline V lookup: CDR1 SGHRS, CDR2 YFSETQ. V lost 1 base, J lost 5 bases, and 11 bases stayed unmatched. This CDR3 contains 18 residues. This CDR3 is CASSLTAGGPLFTGELFF. CDR3 sequence (DNA): TGCGCCAGCAGCTTGACAGCGGGAGGGCCTTTATTTACCGGGGAGCTGTTTTTT.

The chain is built from TRBV27 and TRBJ1-2; perhaps TRBD1 as D (6 bases). The CDR3 is 17 residues long. Germline values: CDR1 MNHEY, CDR2 SMNVEV (reference sequence). V lost 1 base, J lost 3 bases, and 18 bases lay in between. CDR3 amino acids: CASSLFPSGGAHYGYTF. The CDR3 region has the DNA TGTGCCAGCAGTTTATTCCCGTCGGGGGGGGCCCACTATGGCTACACCTTC.

This clone was detected only once. The V gene is TRBV20-1, the J gene TRBJ2-1, with 7 bases lining up with TRBD2. The junction had 2 bases not matched to a gene; V was cut back by 3 bases and J by 3 bases. The CDR3 has 13 residues. Per germline, CDR1 DFQATT and CDR2 SNEGSKA (reference sequence). CDR3 nucleotides: TGCAGTGCTAGTCTAGCGGACTACAATGAGCAGTTCTTC. Its protein product is CSASLADYNEQFF.

Only one count was recorded for this clone. The chain uses TRBV4-2 and TRBJ2-3; TRBD2 matches 7 bases. Losses at the gene ends were 1 base for V and 5 bases for J; bases not matched to a gene: 12. The CDR3 runs 17 residues. Germline V gene lookup returns CDR1 LGHNA and CDR2 YNFKEQ. CDR3 protein: CASSQVPGLSGGDTQYF. CDR3 coding DNA: TGTGCCAGCAGCCAAGTGCCGGGGCTCTCGGGGGGAGATACGCAGTATTTT.

The chain couples TRBV21-1 to TRBJ1-2; the DNA was not compared with TRBD1, the D call given in the table. TRBV21-1 is deemed a pseudogene. The CDR3 consists of 18 residues. The CDR3 is CASSTQKGRDRGGYGYTF. The DNA for the CDR3 is TGTGCCAGCAGCACCCAAAAGGGCCGGGACAGGGGGGGCTATGGCTACACCTTC.

The rearrangement joins TRBV18 to TRBJ2-5; a possible D gene is TRBD1 (5 bases). Germline V lookup: CDR1 KGHSH, CDR2 LQKENI. The V end was cut by 2 bases, the J end by 1 base, with 8 bases between. The CDR3 contains 14 residues. The CDR3 loop reads CASSPFRVQETQYF. CDR3 in DNA: TGTGCCAGCTCACCATTCAGGGTCCAAGAGACCCAGTACTTC.

V and J are TRBV19 and TRBJ2-4; D is uncertain. Germline lookup yields CDR1 LNHDA and CDR2 SQIVND (reference sequence). CDR3 length: 13 amino acids. V was clipped by 7 bases and J by 7 bases, with 14 bases between them. As DNA, the CDR3 is TGTGCCAGTACCCGAGCGAATGGGAACATTCAGTACTTC. Translating it yields CASTRANGNIQYF. The complete variable domain, with remaining parts taken from reference TRBV19 and TRBJ2-4, reads DGGITQSPKYLFRKEGQNVTLSCEQNLNHDAMYWYRQDPGQGLRLIYYSQIVNDFQKGDIAEGYSVSREKKESFPLTVTSAQKNPTAFYLCASTRANGNIQYFGAGTRLSVL.

CDR3 coding DNA: TGTGCCAGCAGCCAAAAGGGGGACAGCAATTCACCCCTCCACTTT. This encodes CASSQKGDSNSPLHF. The rearrangement links TRBV11-2 to TRBJ1-6; 7 bases fit TRBD1. Germline lookup yields CDR1 SGHAT and CDR2 FQNNGV. The trim removed 5 bases at V and 7 bases at J, leaving 8 bases unmatched. CDR3 length: 15 amino acids.

This chain links TRBV6-5 with TRBJ1-3; 8 nucleotides match TRBD1. The CDR3 extends over 14 amino acids. Germline V gene data show CDR1 as MNHEY and CDR2 as SVGAGI. V gave up 6 bases and J gave up 4 bases; unmatched junction bases: 5. As DNA, the CDR3 is TGTGCCAGCAGCCAGGGGGCGGCGGGAAACACCATATATTTT. Protein product: CASSQGAAGNTIYF.

The chain links TRBV3-1 (or the pseudogene TRBV3-2) to TRBJ2-7, with 8 bases lining up with TRBD2. CDR1 and CDR2 (germline): LGHDT, YNNKEL (reference sequence). J gave up 0 bases and V 4 bases, and 20 bases lay outside the gene matches. The CDR3 runs to 20 residues. CDR3 sequence: CASSRPVGTQLAASSYEQYF. The CDR3 DNA is TGTGCCAGCAGCCGGCCGGTGGGGACCCAACTAGCGGCTAGCTCCTACGAGCAGTACTTC.

The table lists this clone with a count of one. The chain couples TRBV6-2 or TRBV6-3 to TRBJ1-5; 8 positions match TRBD1. Germline CDR1 is MNHEY and CDR2 is SVGEGT. Trimming took 2 bases from V and 2 from J; bases not matched to a gene: 8. This CDR3 contains 17 residues. The CDR3 loop reads CASSYRRGRGGNQPQHF. The CDR3 nucleotides read TGTGCCAGCAGTTACCGCAGGGGGCGAGGTGGCAATCAGCCCCAGCATTTT.

The chain has TRBV5-4 and TRBJ2-7; 12 positions agree with TRBD2. With 4 bases clipped from V and 3 bases from J, the junction kept 8 bases outside the gene matches. Germline V lookup: CDR1 SGHNT, CDR2 YYREEE (reference sequence). CDR3 length: 16 residues. Here the CDR3 reads CASSGPGLAGLYEQYF. The CDR3 DNA reads as TGTGCCAGCAGCGGCCCGGGACTAGCGGGTCTCTACGAGCAGTACTTC.

The V and J genes are TRBV19 and TRBJ2-2; maybe TRBD1 (6 bases). Trimming pared 4 bases from V and 1 base from J, leaving 13 bases between. CDR3 length equals 16 residues. Per germline, CDR1 LNHDA and CDR2 SQIVND (reference sequence). The DNA for the CDR3 is TGTGCCAGTAGTACGCCGAGACAGGAGAACACCGGGGAGCTGTTTTTT. It yields the protein CASSTPRQENTGELFF.

The chain combines TRBV6-5 with TRBJ1-2; D is possibly TRBD1 (6 bases). Germline V CDR1 and CDR2: MNHEY, SVGAGI. CDR3 length equals 12 residues. Trimming stripped 6 bases from V and 5 bases from J, with 10 bases between. CDR3 region: CASRDSAYGYTF. CDR3 nucleotides: TGTGCCAGCAGGGACAGCGCTTATGGCTACACCTTC.

V is TRBV19 and J is TRBJ1-5, with a possible D match to TRBD1 (5 bases). The germline V and J ends were trimmed by 3 bases and 0 bases, with 15 bases remaining between them. Germline V gives CDR1 LNHDA, CDR2 SQIVND (reference sequence). CDR3 length: 17 residues. The CDR3, as DNA: TGTGCCAGTAGTATCTCGCAGGGTTTTCGTAGCAATCAGCCCCAGCATTTT. The encoded protein is CASSISQGFRSNQPQHF.

The V and J genes are TRBV2 and TRBJ2-2; 10 bases line up with TRBD2. Unmatched junction bases numbered 6, after V lost 7 bases and J lost 4 bases. Per the germline V gene, CDR1 is SNHLY and CDR2 is FYNNEI. CDR3 length: 15 residues. The CDR3 nucleotides read TGTGCCAGCATTTTCACTAGCGGGGCCACCGGGGAGCTGTTTTTT. Translating it yields CASIFTSGATGELFF.

V gene TRBV7-9 combines with J gene TRBJ2-1; D call uncertain. The V end lost 3 bases, the J end lost 7 bases, and 7 bases lay between the germline ends. This CDR3 region has 12 residues. CDR1 and CDR2 from the germline V gene are SEHNR and FQNEAQ (reference sequence). The chain's CDR3 is CASSLRLNEQFF. The CDR3 DNA sequence: TGTGCCAGCAGCTTGCGGCTGAATGAGCAGTTCTTC.

V gene TRBV9 combines with J gene TRBJ2-3; TRBD2 matches at 7 bases. The germline V gene has CDR1 SGDLS and CDR2 YYNGEE. Trimming removed 0 bases from V and 6 bases from J; junction bases left unmatched: 22. This CDR3 has 20 amino acids. The CDR3 here is CASSVAGVGSGSVLDDTQYF. Here the CDR3 DNA reads TGTGCCAGCAGCGTAGCGGGGGTGGGTAGCGGGTCGGTCTTGGACGATACGCAGTATTTT.

V gene TRBV5-4 combines with J gene TRBJ1-5; D is possibly TRBD1 (5 bases). The CDR3 consists of 17 residues. Germline V CDR1 and CDR2: SGHNT, YYREEE (reference sequence). V was pared by 3 bases and J by 0 bases, with 16 bases between. The chain's CDR3 is CASSSDRDRDSNQPQHF. The CDR3 DNA reads TGTGCCAGCAGCTCAGACAGAGATAGGGATAGCAATCAGCCCCAGCATTTT.

This clone was detected once. The J gene is TRBJ1-5, the V gene TRBV29-1, with D perhaps matching TRBD1 (5 bases). Trimming removed 4 bases from V and 5 bases from J, with 15 bases in between. The germline V gene encodes CDR1 SQVTM and CDR2 ANQGSEA. The CDR3 runs to 14 residues. The CDR3 region has the DNA TGCAGCGTTGGTCAGGGAGGATTCGATCAGCCCCAGCATTTT. It codes for CSVGQGGFDQPQHF. Filled out from reference TRBV29-1 and TRBJ1-5, the complete variable domain reads SAVISQKPSRDICQRGTSLTIQCQVDSQVTMMFWYRQQPGQSLTLIATANQGSEATYESGFVIDKFPISRPNLTFSTLTVSNMSPEDSSIYLCSVGQGGFDQPQHFGDGTRLSIL.